Each of the 5 T cell receptor beta chains below was sequenced from the same sample in a study of OX40 agonist ivuxolimab in advanced cancers. Profiling relied on immunoSEQ multiplex PCR, and the TCRdb table lists in-frame clones only, not all of them. Here the sample spans more than 50,000 clones, roughly 93% being singletons. The sequencing used CD4+ or CD8+ T cells sorted from blood, collected in a trial of the OX40 agonist ivuxolimab. The source of these receptors is an adult with an advanced solid tumor such as melanoma, head and neck, liver or kidney cancer.

J is TRBJ2-6 and V is TRBV5-1, with D perhaps matching TRBD1 (5 bases). This CDR3 is built from 13 residues. Germline V gene lookup returns CDR1 SGHRS and CDR2 YFSETQ. The CDR3 loop is CSPRGSGANVLTF. The CDR3 coding sequence is TGCTCCCCAAGGGGATCTGGGGCCAACGTCCTGACTTTC.

V gene TRBV6-1 combines with J gene TRBJ2-7; 7 bases line up with TRBD2. CDR3 length: 15 amino acids. Per the germline V gene, CDR1 is MNHNS and CDR2 is SASEGT. Unmatched junction bases numbered 6, after V lost 4 bases and J lost 0 bases. The CDR3 sequence is CASSVSGRSSYEQYF. The CDR3 coding sequence is TGTGCCAGCAGTGTTAGCGGGCGGAGCTCCTACGAGCAGTACTTC.

This sequence joins TRBV27 and TRBJ2-7; D may be TRBD1 or TRBD2 (7 bases each). Germline CDR1 reads MNHEY; CDR2 reads SMNVEV (reference sequence). The CDR3 loop spans 13 amino acids. Trimming took 11 bases from V and 2 from J, leaving 16 bases between them. Here the CDR3 reads CASGRGPTYEQYF. CDR3 coding DNA: TGTGCCTCGGGGAGGGGGCCGACCTACGAGCAGTACTTC.

The chain links TRBV27 to TRBJ1-1; D remains ambiguous. In germline, CDR1 is MNHEY, CDR2 SMNVEV (reference sequence). This CDR3 has 13 residues. The ends were cut back, 5 bases at V and 1 base at J, with 8 bases in the middle. CDR3 in amino acids: CASSVSANTEAFF. The CDR3 DNA sequence: TGTGCCAGCAGTGTCTCAGCGAACACTGAAGCTTTCTTT.

The V call is TRBV9, the J call TRBJ2-1; TRBD2 agrees at 9 bases. Germline V gene data show CDR1 as SGDLS and CDR2 as YYNGEE. The CDR3 is made up of 16 amino acids. V lost 0 bases, J lost 2 bases, and 3 bases stayed unmatched. CDR3 protein: CASSVAWTSAYNEQFF. The DNA for the CDR3 is TGTGCCAGCAGCGTAGCCTGGACTAGCGCCTACAATGAGCAGTTCTTC.